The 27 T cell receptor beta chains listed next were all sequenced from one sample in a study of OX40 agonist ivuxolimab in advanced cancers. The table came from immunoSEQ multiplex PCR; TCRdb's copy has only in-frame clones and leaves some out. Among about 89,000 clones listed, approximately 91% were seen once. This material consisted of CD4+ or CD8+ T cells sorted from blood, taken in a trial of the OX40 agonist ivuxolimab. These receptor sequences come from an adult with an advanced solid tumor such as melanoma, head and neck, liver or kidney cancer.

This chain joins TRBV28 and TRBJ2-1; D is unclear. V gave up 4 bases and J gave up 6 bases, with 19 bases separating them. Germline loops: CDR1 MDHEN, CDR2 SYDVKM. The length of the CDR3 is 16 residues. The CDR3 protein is CASSSPGSKRRNEQFF. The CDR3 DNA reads TGTGCCAGCAGTTCACCGGGCTCCAAACGGCGCAATGAGCAGTTCTTC.

The chain's CDR3 is CASSYTGTAGNTIYF. DNA of the CDR3: TGTGCCAGCAGTTATACCGGGACAGCTGGAAACACCATATATTTT. The chain links TRBV6-6 to TRBJ1-3; 7 nucleotides agree with TRBD1. Trimming at V came to 3 bases and at J to 2 bases, leaving 4 bases not matched to a gene. The germline CDR1 and CDR2 sequences are MNHNY and SVGAGI (reference sequence). The CDR3 is 15 residues long.

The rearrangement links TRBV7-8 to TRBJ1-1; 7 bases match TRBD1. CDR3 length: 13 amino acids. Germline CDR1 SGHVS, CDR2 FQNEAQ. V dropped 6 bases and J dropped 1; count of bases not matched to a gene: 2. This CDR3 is CASRRTGNTEAFF. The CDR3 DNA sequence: TGTGCCAGCAGGCGGACAGGGAACACTGAAGCTTTCTTT.

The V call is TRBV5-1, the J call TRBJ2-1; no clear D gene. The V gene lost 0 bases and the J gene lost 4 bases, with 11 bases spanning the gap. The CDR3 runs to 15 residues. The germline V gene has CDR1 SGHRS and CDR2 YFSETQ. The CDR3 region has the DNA TGCGCCAGCAGCTTGGAAGTGAACCGTTACAATGAGCAGTTCTTC. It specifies CASSLEVNRYNEQFF.

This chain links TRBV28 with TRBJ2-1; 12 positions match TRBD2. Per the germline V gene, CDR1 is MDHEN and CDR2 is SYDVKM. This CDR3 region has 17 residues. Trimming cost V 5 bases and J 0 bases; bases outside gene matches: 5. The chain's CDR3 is CASSPSGLAGSYNEQFF. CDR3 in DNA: TGTGCCAGCAGTCCCTCGGGACTAGCGGGCTCCTACAATGAGCAGTTCTTC.

CDR3 sequence: CASSSGQDDYEQYF. The CDR3 coding sequence is TGCGCCAGCAGCTCGGGACAGGACGATTACGAGCAGTACTTC. The chain couples TRBV5-1 to TRBJ2-7; 8 nucleotides line up with TRBD1. V shed 3 bases, J shed 4 bases, and the junction held 6 bases outside the gene matches. CDR1 is SGHRS, CDR2 YFSETQ, per germline. This CDR3 has 14 amino acids.

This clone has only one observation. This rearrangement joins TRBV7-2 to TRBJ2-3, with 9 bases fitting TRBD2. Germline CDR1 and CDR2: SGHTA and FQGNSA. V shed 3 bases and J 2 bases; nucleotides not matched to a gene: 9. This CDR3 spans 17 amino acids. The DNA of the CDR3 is TGTGCCAGCAGCTTGCAGGGCGCGGGAGGGTACACAGATACGCAGTATTTT. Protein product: CASSLQGAGGYTDTQYF.

The CDR3 sequence: CASSLATGGGKNEQFF. The CDR3 nucleotides read TGTGCCAGCAGCTTAGCGACTGGGGGGGGTAAGAATGAGCAGTTCTTC. This sequence joins TRBV7-2 and TRBJ2-1, with 7 positions matching TRBD2. The germline gives CDR1 SGHTA, CDR2 FQGNSA. The length of the CDR3 is 16 residues. V lost 0 bases and J lost 7; bases outside the gene matches: 9.

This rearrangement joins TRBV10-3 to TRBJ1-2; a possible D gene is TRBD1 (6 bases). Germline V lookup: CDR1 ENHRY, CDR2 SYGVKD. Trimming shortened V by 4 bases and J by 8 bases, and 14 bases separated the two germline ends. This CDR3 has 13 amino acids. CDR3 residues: CAISGRDNWGYTF. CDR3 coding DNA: TGTGCCATCAGTGGACGGGACAACTGGGGCTACACCTTC.

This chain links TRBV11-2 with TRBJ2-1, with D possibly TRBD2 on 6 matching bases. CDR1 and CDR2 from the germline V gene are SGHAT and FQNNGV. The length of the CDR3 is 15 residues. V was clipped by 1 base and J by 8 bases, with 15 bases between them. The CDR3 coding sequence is TGTGCCAGCAGCTTAGGGACTACCGTATCCCATGAGCAGTTCTTC. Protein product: CASSLGTTVSHEQFF.

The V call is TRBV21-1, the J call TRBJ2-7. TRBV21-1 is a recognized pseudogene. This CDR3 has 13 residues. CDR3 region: CASKRPGRSEQYF. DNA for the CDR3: TGTGCCAGCAAGAGACCCGGGCGCAGCGAGCAGTACTTC.

The CDR3 spells CASSLLGGETQYF. DNA of the CDR3: TGTGCCAGCAGCTTACTGGGAGGAGAGACCCAGTACTTC. The chain links TRBV7-9 to TRBJ2-5; a possible D gene is TRBD2 (6 bases). Germline V gene sequence: CDR1 SEHNR, CDR2 FQNEAQ (reference sequence). V was shortened by 2 bases and J by 4 bases, with 8 bases between the two germline ends. The CDR3 sequence is 13 residues long.

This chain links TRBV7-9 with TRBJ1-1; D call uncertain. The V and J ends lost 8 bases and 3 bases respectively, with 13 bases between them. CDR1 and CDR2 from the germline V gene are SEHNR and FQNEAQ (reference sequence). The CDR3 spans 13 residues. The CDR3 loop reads CASGLKDYTEAFF. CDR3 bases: TGTGCCAGCGGGTTAAAGGACTACACTGAAGCTTTCTTT.

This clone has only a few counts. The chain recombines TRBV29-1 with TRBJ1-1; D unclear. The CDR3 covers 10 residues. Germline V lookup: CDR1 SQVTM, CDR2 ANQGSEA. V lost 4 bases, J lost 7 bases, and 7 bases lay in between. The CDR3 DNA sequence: TGCAGCGTTGCTACCGTTGAAGCTTTCTTT. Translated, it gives CSVATVEAFF.

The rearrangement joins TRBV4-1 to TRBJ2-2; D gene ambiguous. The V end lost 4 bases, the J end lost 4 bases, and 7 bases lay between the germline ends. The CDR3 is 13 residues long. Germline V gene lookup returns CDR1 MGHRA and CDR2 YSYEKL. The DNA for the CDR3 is TGCGCCAGCAGCCTCCGGCGCACCGGGGAGCTGTTTTTT. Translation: CASSLRRTGELFF.

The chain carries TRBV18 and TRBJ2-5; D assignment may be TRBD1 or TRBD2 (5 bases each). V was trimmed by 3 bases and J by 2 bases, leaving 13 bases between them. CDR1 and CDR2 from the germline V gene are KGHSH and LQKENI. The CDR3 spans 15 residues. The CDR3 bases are TGTGCCAGCTCACCTGGGGGATTGGAGCAAGAGACCCAGTACTTC. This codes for CASSPGGLEQETQYF.

The CDR3 DNA is TGTGCCAGCAGCTTAGGGTCCGGGACACTGTCCCACGAGCAGTACTTC. Its protein product is CASSLGSGTLSHEQYF. This rearrangement joins TRBV7-8 to TRBJ2-7; possible D gene TRBD1, 6 bases. V dropped 1 base and J dropped 5 bases, with 18 bases sitting between them. This CDR3 has 16 residues. Per germline, CDR1 SGHVS and CDR2 FQNEAQ.

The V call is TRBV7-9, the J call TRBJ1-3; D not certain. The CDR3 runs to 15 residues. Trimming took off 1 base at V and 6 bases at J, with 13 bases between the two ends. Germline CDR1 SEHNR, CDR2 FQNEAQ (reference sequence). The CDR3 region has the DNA TGTGCCAGCAGCTTAGTCGGGAATCCAGTAAACACCATATATTTT. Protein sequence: CASSLVGNPVNTIYF. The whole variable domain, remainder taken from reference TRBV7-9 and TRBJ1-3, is DTGVSQNPRHKITKRGQNVTFRCDPISEHNRLYWYRQTLGQGPEFLTYFQNEAQLEKSRLLSDRFSAERPKGSFSTLEIQRTEQGDSAMYLCASSLVGNPVNTIYFGEGSWLTVV.

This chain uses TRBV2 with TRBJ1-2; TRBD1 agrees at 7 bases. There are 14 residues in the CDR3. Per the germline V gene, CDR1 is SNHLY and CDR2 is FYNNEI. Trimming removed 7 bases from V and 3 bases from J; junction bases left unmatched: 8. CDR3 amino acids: CASNPLGQDYGYTF. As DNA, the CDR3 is TGTGCCAGCAACCCTCTCGGACAGGACTATGGCTACACCTTC.

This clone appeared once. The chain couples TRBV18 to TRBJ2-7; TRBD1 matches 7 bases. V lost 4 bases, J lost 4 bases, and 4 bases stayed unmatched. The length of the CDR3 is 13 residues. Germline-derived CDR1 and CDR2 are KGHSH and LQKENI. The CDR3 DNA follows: TGTGCCAGCTCACAGGGGGCTGCGTACGAGCAGTACTTC. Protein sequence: CASSQGAAYEQYF.

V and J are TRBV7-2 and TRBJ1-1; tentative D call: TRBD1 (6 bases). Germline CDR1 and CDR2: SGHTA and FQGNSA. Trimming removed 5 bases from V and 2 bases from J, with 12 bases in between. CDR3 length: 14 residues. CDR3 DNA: TGTGCCAGCAGCCGCCCCGGGACAAACACTGAAGCTTTCTTT. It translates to CASSRPGTNTEAFF.

CDR3 sequence (DNA): TGCGCCAGCAGCGAGGGACAGGGGGGCAATCAGCCCCAGCATTTT. Protein sequence: CASSEGQGGNQPQHF. The V gene is TRBV5-1, the J gene TRBJ1-5; 11 positions agree with TRBD1. Looked up from germline, CDR1 is SGHRS and CDR2 is YFSETQ. The ends lost 4 bases at V and 2 bases at J; junction bases unmatched: 2. CDR3 length: 15 amino acids.

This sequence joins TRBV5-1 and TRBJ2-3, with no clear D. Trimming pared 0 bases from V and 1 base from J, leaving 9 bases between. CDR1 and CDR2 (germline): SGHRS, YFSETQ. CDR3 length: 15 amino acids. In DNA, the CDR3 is TGCGCCAGCAGCTTGGCGACAACGCGCACAGATACGCAGTATTTT. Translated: CASSLATTRTDTQYF.

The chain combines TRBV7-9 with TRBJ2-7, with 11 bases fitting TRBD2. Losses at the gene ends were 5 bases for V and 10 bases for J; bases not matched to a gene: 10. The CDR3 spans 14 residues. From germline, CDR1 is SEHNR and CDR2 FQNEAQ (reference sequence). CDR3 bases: TGTGCCAGCAGCCCGGGACTAGCGGAGGGGCTACAGTACTTC. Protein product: CASSPGLAEGLQYF.

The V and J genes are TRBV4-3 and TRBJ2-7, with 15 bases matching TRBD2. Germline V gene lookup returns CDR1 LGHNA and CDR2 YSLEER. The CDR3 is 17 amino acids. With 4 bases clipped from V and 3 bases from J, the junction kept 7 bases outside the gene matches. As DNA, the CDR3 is TGCGCCAGCAGCCGCGGACTAGCGGGGGGGGCTAACTACGAGCAGTACTTC. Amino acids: CASSRGLAGGANYEQYF.

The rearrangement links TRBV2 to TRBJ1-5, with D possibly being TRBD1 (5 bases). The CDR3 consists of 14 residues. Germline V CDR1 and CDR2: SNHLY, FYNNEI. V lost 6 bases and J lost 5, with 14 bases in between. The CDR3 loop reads CASSAGTAYQPQHF. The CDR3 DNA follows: TGTGCCAGCAGCGCCGGGACGGCATATCAGCCCCAGCATTTT.

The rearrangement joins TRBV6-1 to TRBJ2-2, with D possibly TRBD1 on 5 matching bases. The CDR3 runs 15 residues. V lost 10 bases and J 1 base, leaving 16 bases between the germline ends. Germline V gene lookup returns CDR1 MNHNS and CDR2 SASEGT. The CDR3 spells CATRPGQQNTGELFF. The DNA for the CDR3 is TGTGCCACACGTCCAGGGCAACAGAACACCGGGGAGCTGTTTTTT.